The clone carrying this T cell receptor (beta chain) came up many times. The target antigen is unknown. The sample is drawn from a study of neurological immune-mediated disorders. General study results and limits: The repertoires of 18 of 34 multiple sclerosis patients fell into one related-CDR3 cluster (a possible signature) under phylogenetic grouping.

The CDR3 contains 13 residues. Per germline, CDR1 ENHRY and CDR2 SYGVKD. V lost 2 bases and J lost 8, with 9 bases in between. Every sequencing run generated over 180 million TCR-beta sequences from 15-18 subjects. TCRdb reprocessed the 5' RACE reads via MiXCR and lists one record per CDR3 protein. The sample has approximately 52,000 distinct CDR3 sequences, about 3.5% seen once. The source of this sequence is a man in his forties with multiple sclerosis. V is TRBV10-3 and J is TRBJ2-2; the D gene is possibly TRBD2 (5 bases). The sequenced sample was PBMCs. In DNA, the CDR3 is TGTGCCATCAGTGAGAGGTCGGGAGGGGAGCTGTTTTTT. As protein: CAISERSGGELFF.